These 20 T cell receptor beta chains originate from one sample sequenced in a study of blood T cells in healthy people across ages. The use of a sample-barcoded 5' primer and a J-beta primer mix characterized a second PCR of roughly 6 to 11 cycles. MiXCR, applied by TCRdb to the 5' RACE reads, yields one record per CDR3 protein. The sample consists of 1.5 million to 2 million distinct CDR3 sequences, 39% of them appearing once. The sequenced sample consisted of blood. All receptors come from a human donor in good health.

The V gene is TRBV24-1, the J gene TRBJ2-1; the D is unclear. TRBJ2-7 matches the DNA end more closely, so the J call is doubtful. Germline V gives CDR1 KGHDR, CDR2 SFDVKD. The CDR3 consists of 13 residues. CDR3 nucleotide sequence: TGTGCCACCAGTGACGATCAGATTGACGAGCAGTACTTC. Its protein is CATSDDQIDEQYF.

J is TRBJ2-4 and V is TRBV9; TRBD1 matches 10 bases. CDR1 and CDR2 (germline): SGDLS, YYNGEE. After removal of 0 bases from V and 3 bases from J, the junction contained 0 bases not matched to a gene. The CDR3 is 15 amino acids. The CDR3 DNA reads TGTGCCAGCAGCGTAGGGACAGGGGGCAAAAACATTCAGTACTTC. As protein: CASSVGTGGKNIQYF.

The chain joins TRBV12-5 to TRBJ2-3; D gene unclear. Germline assignment: CDR1 LGHNT and CDR2 FRNRAP. This CDR3 is built from 12 residues. V lost 0 bases and J 7 bases, leaving 5 bases between the germline ends. The CDR3 reads CASGLVVYTQYF. The DNA of the CDR3 is TGTGCTAGTGGTTTGGTAGTATATACGCAGTATTTT.

This clonotype was seen more than once but under ten times. This rearrangement joins TRBV29-1 to TRBJ1-2, with D uncertain. The V end lost 7 bases, the J end lost 4 bases, and 13 bases lay between the germline ends. This CDR3 has 12 residues. CDR1 and CDR2 from the germline V gene are SQVTM and ANQGSEA. CDR3 in amino acids: CSGNGGTYGYTF. The CDR3, as DNA: TGCAGCGGGAATGGAGGCACCTATGGCTACACCTTC.

V gene TRBV20-1 combines with J gene TRBJ1-2; the D gene is possibly TRBD1 (5 bases). The CDR3 has 12 amino acids. The germline V gene has CDR1 DFQATT and CDR2 SNEGSKA (reference sequence). V gave up 6 bases and J gave up 10 bases, with 18 bases separating them. The CDR3 here is CSAEGASDSYTF. The CDR3 DNA sequence: TGCAGTGCCGAAGGGGCCTCCGACTCCTACACCTTC.

The CDR3 reads CASSIYYGVGYNEQFF. The CDR3 coding sequence is TGTGCCAGTAGTATTTATTACGGGGTGGGATACAATGAGCAGTTCTTC. The V call is TRBV19, the J call TRBJ2-1; possibly TRBD2 for D (5 bases). Between the trimmed V and J ends, which lost 3 bases and 4 bases, there was a span of 16 bases. Germline V gene data show CDR1 as LNHDA and CDR2 as SQIVND (reference sequence). There are 16 residues in the CDR3.

This sequence joins TRBV12-3 or TRBV12-4 and TRBJ2-7; TRBD1 might be the D (6 bases). V lost 6 bases and J lost 4, with 19 bases in between. The CDR3 is 15 residues long. Here the CDR3 reads CASSQQGSASYEQYF. The CDR3 DNA reads as TGTGCCAGCAGCCAACAGGGTTCGGCAAGTTACGAGCAGTACTTC.

The chain recombines TRBV12-3 or TRBV12-4 with TRBJ2-5, with TRBD2 matching 8 bases. The last part of the DNA fits TRBJ2-7 better; the J call may be wrong. CDR3 size: 16 residues. CDR3 sequence reads: CASSSPSAGVRYEQYF. DNA for the CDR3: TGTGCCAGCAGTTCTCCCTCAGCGGGGGTTAGATACGAGCAGTACTTC.

The rearrangement joins TRBV6-5 to TRBJ1-2; D possibly corresponds to TRBD1 (5 bases). Germline values: CDR1 MNHEY, CDR2 SVGAGI. The CDR3 loop spans 15 amino acids. The V gene lost 4 bases and the J gene lost 8 bases, with 20 bases spanning the gap. CDR3 protein: CASSFRDDRPEGYTF. The CDR3 nucleotides are TGTGCCAGCAGTTTCCGGGACGATCGCCCCGAAGGCTACACCTTC.

V is TRBV2 and J is TRBJ1-5, with no clear D. The V gene lost 5 bases and the J gene lost 7 bases, with 12 bases spanning the gap. CDR3 length equals 13 residues. CDR1 and CDR2 from the germline V gene are SNHLY and FYNNEI. This CDR3 is CASSPDRRQPQHF. CDR3 sequence (DNA): TGTGCCAGCAGTCCGGACCGACGCCAGCCCCAGCATTTT.

This clonotype has more than one count but fewer than ten. CDR3 DNA sequence: TGTGCCAGTGCTGGGGATTACAATGAGCAGTTCTTC. Translation gives CASAGDYNEQFF. The chain employs TRBV6-5 and TRBJ2-1; D unresolved. V lost 9 bases, J lost 4 bases, and 10 bases lay in between. CDR1 is MNHEY and CDR2 is SVGAGI in the germline V gene. This CDR3 has 12 amino acids.

This clonotype turned up a few times. The CDR3, as DNA: TGCGCCAGCAGCTTGGTACCGGGAACAGGCAATCAGCCCCAGCATTTT. The encoded protein is CASSLVPGTGNQPQHF. The chain links TRBV5-1 to TRBJ1-5, with unresolved D. V lost 0 bases, J lost 2 bases, and 12 bases lay in between. Germline V gives CDR1 SGHRS, CDR2 YFSETQ. CDR3 size: 16 residues.

V usage is TRBV5-5 and J usage is TRBJ1-2; TRBD1 matches at 9 bases. This CDR3 spans 15 amino acids. Trimming at V came to 3 bases and at J to 6 bases, leaving 9 bases not matched to a gene. The germline CDR1 and CDR2 sequences are SGHKS and YYEKEE (reference sequence). For the CDR3, the DNA is TGTGCCAGCAGCTCCCTGGGACAGGGAAGAGATGGCTACACCTTC. Translated, it gives CASSSLGQGRDGYTF.

This clonotype has a handful of counts. J is TRBJ1-2 and V is TRBV21-1. TRBV21-1 is flagged as a pseudogene. This CDR3 spans 14 amino acids. This CDR3 reads CASSKDRRNYGYTF. CDR3 nucleotide sequence: TGTGCCAGCAGCAAAGATCGGAGAAACTATGGCTACACCTTC.

In its sample, this clonotype was seen a few times. V is TRBV12-3 or TRBV12-4 and J is TRBJ1-5; TRBD1 is a possible D gene (6 bases). Deletions cut 5 bases from V and 7 bases from J, with 21 bases between. This CDR3 has 16 amino acids. The CDR3 here is CASSTRDSRRGQPQHF. The CDR3 DNA reads TGTGCCAGCAGTACCCGGGACTCCCGGAGGGGGCAGCCCCAGCATTTT.

This chain connects TRBV7-7 to TRBJ2-1, with 14 bases identical to TRBD2. The length of the CDR3 is 15 residues. The germline gives CDR1 SSHAT, CDR2 FNYEAQ (reference sequence). V dropped 6 bases and J dropped 8; count of bases not matched to a gene: 6. This CDR3 reads CASSTTSGGAYEQFF. The CDR3 nucleotides are TGTGCCAGCAGTACGACTAGCGGGGGGGCCTATGAGCAGTTCTTC.

This clonotype was recorded only once. Compared with germline, one end of the junction differs, possibly owing to a read error. The chain has TRBV5-1 and TRBJ1-1; TRBD1 aligns across 9 bases. The CDR3 is made up of 16 amino acids. CDR1 is SGHRS, CDR2 YFSETQ, per germline. The CDR3, as DNA: TGCGCCAGTAGCTTGGACGGGACAGGGACGGGGACTGAAGCTTTCTTT. Translated, it gives CASSLDGTGTGTEAFF.

This clonotype was counted only a few times. The chain has TRBV5-6 and TRBJ2-1; D may correspond to TRBD1 or TRBD2 (5 bases each). Germline loops: CDR1 SGHDT, CDR2 YYEEEE. This CDR3 region has 16 residues. V was shortened by 3 bases and J by 7 bases, with 20 bases between the two germline ends. CDR3 protein: CASSSTTGTQYNEQFF. The CDR3 coding sequence is TGTGCCAGCAGCTCCACTACCGGGACCCAATATAATGAGCAGTTCTTC.

This clonotype was counted once. The rearrangement uses TRBV6-1 and TRBJ2-3; the match to TRBD2 covers 14 bases. The junction had 9 bases not matched to a gene; V was cut back by 6 bases and J by 1 base. CDR3 length equals 18 residues. Per the germline V gene, CDR1 is MNHNS and CDR2 is SASEGT. CDR3 DNA sequence: TGTGCCAGCAGAAGCCCTCCGGGACTAGCGGGGGGCACAGATACGCAGTATTTT. It yields the protein CASRSPPGLAGGTDTQYF.

The chain couples TRBV4-3 to TRBJ2-7; D remains ambiguous. The germline V gene encodes CDR1 LGHNA and CDR2 YSLEER. The CDR3 covers 15 residues. Trimming pared 1 base from V and 2 bases from J, leaving 12 bases between. CDR3 amino acids: CASSQGRTAPYEQYF. DNA of the CDR3: TGCGCCAGCAGCCAAGGAAGGACCGCCCCCTACGAGCAGTACTTC.